This T cell receptor beta chain was sequenced during a study of blood T cell repertoires in COVID-19. Study in general: The samples span acute and convalescent COVID-19 from the United States, Italy and Spain. The analysed material was cDNA or gDNA that came from T cells, B-cell-depleted T cells, or PBMCs.

This clone was picked up a small number of times. Methods used by the authors: Amplified reference gene primers provided the basis for estimating nucleated cell counts. Only in-frame clones appear in the TCRdb table, and some are missing; sequencing was by immunoSEQ multiplex PCR. V and J calls and clone size follow that table, whereas D and trimming were derived from the DNA. The sample contains tens of thousands of clones, more than 85% of which appear only once. The germline gives CDR1 SNHLY, CDR2 FYNNEI. The length of the CDR3 is 14 residues. Unmatched junction bases numbered 15, after V lost 4 bases and J lost 14 bases.

The V and J genes are TRBV2 and TRBJ1-2; 8 positions agree with TRBD1. The receptor was derived from a man aged 55 to 70 with active or convalescent COVID-19. Sequencing was performed on peripheral blood. CDR3: CASSGSVTGDKRTF. Written as DNA, the CDR3 is TGTGCCAGCAGTGGAAGCGTGACAGGGGATAAGAGGACCTTC. The full variable domain, in which reference TRBV2 and TRBJ1-2 provide the parts outside the CDR3, is EPEVTQTPSHQVTQMGQEVILRCVPISNHLYFYWYRQILGQKVEFLVSFYNNEISEKSEIFDDQFSVERPDGSNFTLKIRSTKLEDSAMYFCASSGSVTGDKRTFGSGTRLTVV.